This T cell receptor beta chain was documented in a study of T cells after yellow fever vaccination. Overall study context: Some fractions had low cell numbers, and these were prepared with SMART-Seq v4 Ultra Low Input. Whole-study results and caveats: The booster response re-showed most primary clones: 95% to 96% CD4, more than 80% CD8.

TCRdb passed the 5' RACE reads through MiXCR, listing each CDR3 protein once. The table records roughly 350,000 distinct CDR3 sequences, over 3.5% of them present only once. V shed 2 bases and J shed 1 base, with 11 bases lying between them. The CDR3 is 15 amino acids. The germline gives CDR1 KGHSY, CDR2 FQNENV. This clonotype has only a few counts. The target antigen is unknown. The TCR sequence derives from a man between 18 and 29 years old who received the YFV17D yellow fever vaccine. The specimen comprised PBMCs, sampled 5 days after the yellow fever booster vaccination. V and J are TRBV16 and TRBJ1-1; maybe TRBD1 (5 bases). CDR3 sequence: CASSQRVGANTEAFF. The CDR3 DNA sequence: TGTGCCAGCAGCCAAAGGGTAGGGGCGAACACTGAAGCTTTCTTT.